These 20 T cell receptor beta chains came from one sample sequenced in a study of blood T cell repertoires in COVID-19. This table comes from immunoSEQ multiplex PCR, and its TCRdb copy is limited to in-frame clones, with some not included. The table includes about 300,000 clones, around 86% detected once. The source material was PBMCs or T cells enriched from blood (not recorded which). The receptors here all came from a woman between 18 and 30 years old who had recovered from COVID-19.

J is TRBJ2-7 and V is TRBV20-1; D uncertain. The CDR3 contains 11 residues. V shed 6 bases and J shed 6 bases, with 12 bases lying between them. In germline, CDR1 is DFQATT, CDR2 SNEGSKA (reference sequence). The CDR3 nucleotides are TGCAGTGCCCCTGATATGCGCGAGCAGTACTTC. Translated: CSAPDMREQYF.

The chain couples TRBV3-1 (or the pseudogene TRBV3-2) to TRBJ2-7, with D possibly TRBD2 on 6 matching bases. The CDR3 spans 17 residues. Germline values: CDR1 LGHDT, CDR2 YNNKEL (reference sequence). V lost 2 bases, J lost 6 bases, and 23 bases lay in between. CDR3 in amino acids: CASSQPTFGGLSGEQYF. CDR3 DNA sequence: TGTGCCAGCAGCCAACCAACCTTTGGGGGACTCTCAGGCGAGCAGTACTTC.

The rearrangement links TRBV6-5 to TRBJ1-2, with D hard to call. Germline CDR1 and CDR2: MNHEY and SVGAGI. Trimming pared 6 bases from V and 1 base from J, leaving 15 bases between. The CDR3 is made up of 15 amino acids. The CDR3 DNA reads TGTGCCAGCAGACAGACCTTCTACGTTAACTATGGCTACACCTTC. Translation gives CASRQTFYVNYGYTF.

The genes are TRBV13 and TRBJ1-1; D uncertain. The germline CDR1 and CDR2 sequences are PRHDT and FYEKMQ (reference sequence). V lost 3 bases and J lost 4, with 3 bases in between. The CDR3 runs 11 residues. The CDR3 spells CASSFSTEAFF. DNA for the CDR3: TGTGCCAGCAGCTTCAGCACTGAAGCTTTCTTT. Full variable domain (remainder filled in from reference TRBV13 and TRBJ1-1): AAGVIQSPRHLIKEKRETATLKCYPIPRHDTVYWYQQGPGQDPQFLISFYEKMQSDKGSIPDRFSAQQFSDYHSELNMSSLELGDSALYFCASSFSTEAFFGQGTRLTVV.

This sequence joins TRBV29-1 and TRBJ2-6; tentatively, D is TRBD2 (5 bases). The CDR3 runs 13 residues. V was trimmed by 6 bases and J by 0 bases, leaving 6 bases between them. Germline CDR1 reads SQVTM; CDR2 reads ANQGSEA. This CDR3 is CSVGSSGANVLTF. In DNA form, the CDR3 reads TGCAGCGTGGGGAGCTCTGGGGCCAACGTCCTGACTTTC.

The chain has TRBV21-1 and TRBJ2-3; the DNA was not compared with TRBD2, the D call given in the table. TRBV21-1 is noted as a pseudogene. The CDR3 has 15 residues. CDR3 sequence reads: CASSKAEGGPNTQYF. The DNA of the CDR3 is TGTGCCAGCAGCAAAGCGGAGGGAGGCCCAAATACGCAGTATTTT.

V gene TRBV19 combines with J gene TRBJ2-2; a weak D match, TRBD1 (5 bases). The CDR3 is made up of 16 amino acids. Trimming removed 3 bases from V and 1 base from J, with 12 bases in between. Germline lookup yields CDR1 LNHDA and CDR2 SQIVND (reference sequence). CDR3 coding DNA: TGTGCCAGTAGTATTTGGCGCGGACAGAACACCGGGGAGCTGTTTTTT. Its translation: CASSIWRGQNTGELFF.

V usage is TRBV3-1 (or the pseudogene TRBV3-2) and J usage is TRBJ2-7; 7 bases agree with TRBD1. Germline V CDR1 and CDR2: LGHDT, YNNKEL (reference sequence). CDR3 length: 15 amino acids. Trimming removed 4 bases from V and 2 bases from J; junction bases left unmatched: 8. The CDR3 DNA reads TGTGCCAGCAGCCCAGGGGGATACCTCGCCTACGAGCAGTACTTC. Protein product: CASSPGGYLAYEQYF.

Here the CDR3 DNA reads TGTGCCATCAGTGCGACAGGCATCTATGGCTACACCTTC. Amino acids: CAISATGIYGYTF. V usage is TRBV10-3 and J usage is TRBJ1-2, with a weak D call TRBD1 (6 bases). CDR1 is ENHRY and CDR2 is SYGVKD in the germline V gene. The V end was cut by 4 bases, the J end by 4 bases, with 10 bases between. This CDR3 is 13 amino acids long.

The chain uses TRBV28 and TRBJ2-7, with 14 bases matching TRBD2. In germline, CDR1 is MDHEN, CDR2 SYDVKM. The ends lost 3 bases at V and 4 bases at J; junction bases unmatched: 8. The CDR3 spans 17 residues. CDR3 nucleotide sequence: TGTGCCAGCAGTTTCCCCGGGACTAGCGGGAGTCGATACGAGCAGTACTTC. Translated, it gives CASSFPGTSGSRYEQYF. The full variable domain, completed using reference TRBV28 and TRBJ2-7, is DVKVTQSSRYLVKRTGEKVFLECVQDMDHENMFWYRQDPGLGLRLIYFSYDVKMKEKGDIPEGYSVSREKKERFSLILESASTNQTSMYLCASSFPGTSGSRYEQYFGPGTRLTVT.

V is TRBV6-5 and J is TRBJ2-1; 10 nucleotides agree with TRBD2. CDR1 MNHEY and CDR2 SVGAGI come from the germline V gene. Trimming cost V 7 bases and J 2 bases; bases outside gene matches: 5. This CDR3 region has 15 residues. The CDR3 region is CASTQAGGPYNEQFF. The CDR3 DNA is TGTGCCAGCACCCAAGCGGGGGGGCCCTACAATGAGCAGTTCTTC.

This clone showed up just a few times. V gene TRBV12-3 or TRBV12-4 combines with J gene TRBJ2-2; D remains unclear. V was shortened by 2 bases and J by 1 base, with 2 bases between the two germline ends. The CDR3 runs 13 residues. The CDR3 DNA follows: TGTGCCAGCAGTTTACAGAACACCGGGGAGCTGTTTTTT. Translated: CASSLQNTGELFF.

This clone was seen only a few times. CDR3 sequence: CASSERALAGGSHNEQFF. CDR3 bases: TGTGCCAGCAGTGAAAGAGCCCTAGCGGGAGGGAGCCACAATGAGCAGTTCTTC. This chain uses TRBV2 with TRBJ2-1; the match to TRBD2 covers 12 bases. The CDR3 consists of 18 residues. With 2 bases clipped from V and 5 bases from J, the junction kept 10 bases outside the gene matches. In germline, CDR1 is SNHLY, CDR2 FYNNEI.

The chain couples TRBV12-3 or TRBV12-4 to TRBJ1-2; D may be TRBD1 (5 bases). The CDR3 is 12 amino acids. The germline V and J ends were trimmed by 6 bases and 5 bases, with 10 bases remaining between them. CDR3 protein: CASRSTDYGYTF. For the CDR3, the DNA is TGTGCCAGCAGGTCGACAGATTATGGCTACACCTTC.

V gene TRBV7-9 combines with J gene TRBJ1-5; D perhaps matches TRBD1 (6 bases). The CDR3 has 14 residues. Trimming pared 5 bases from V and 2 bases from J, leaving 10 bases between. Germline V gene data show CDR1 as SEHNR and CDR2 as FQNEAQ (reference sequence). The CDR3 here is CASSRDTGNQPQHF. In DNA form, the CDR3 reads TGTGCCAGCAGCCGGGACACAGGCAATCAGCCCCAGCATTTT.

The chain joins TRBV7-2 to TRBJ1-1; weak D call: TRBD1 (5 bases). Germline-derived CDR1 and CDR2 are SGHTA and FQGNSA. The CDR3 consists of 15 residues. V gave up 5 bases and J gave up 1 base, with 14 bases separating them. DNA of the CDR3: TGTGCCAGCAGCAACGGGGGACCGTGGAACACTGAAGCTTTCTTT. Amino acids: CASSNGGPWNTEAFF.

This chain connects TRBV3-1 (or the pseudogene TRBV3-2) to TRBJ2-7; 10 positions match TRBD1. Germline V lookup: CDR1 LGHDT, CDR2 YNNKEL (reference sequence). V lost 5 bases, J lost 7 bases, and 11 bases stayed unmatched. The CDR3 is 15 residues long. DNA for the CDR3: TGTGCCAGCAGCTTGAACTGGGACAGGGGATGGGAGCAGTACTTC. Its translation: CASSLNWDRGWEQYF.

The chain carries TRBV2 and TRBJ1-2, with a weak D call TRBD1 (6 bases). V lost 6 bases and J 3 bases, leaving 11 bases between the germline ends. Germline V gives CDR1 SNHLY, CDR2 FYNNEI. The CDR3 runs to 13 residues. The CDR3 nucleotides read TGTGCCAGCAGGGACAGAGAATACTATGGCTACACCTTC. It codes for CASRDREYYGYTF.

This rearrangement joins TRBV18 to TRBJ2-7; TRBD2 might be the D (5 bases). Trimming cost V 4 bases and J 3 bases, with 13 bases left between them. The CDR3 runs 14 residues. Germline CDR1 KGHSH, CDR2 LQKENI. The CDR3 DNA is TGTGCCAGCTCACGCGACTTCGGGGACTACGAGCAGTACTTC. This sequence encodes CASSRDFGDYEQYF.

This clone was observed a few times. The V and J genes are TRBV6-2 or TRBV6-3 and TRBJ1-2; D might be TRBD1 (5 bases). The CDR3 has 15 residues. V dropped 0 bases and J dropped 6 bases, with 14 bases sitting between them. Germline CDR1 reads MNHEY; CDR2 reads SVGEGT. CDR3 DNA sequence: TGTGCCAGCAGTTACTCTTCGGTAGGGGTGAATGGCTACACCTTC. It encodes CASSYSSVGVNGYTF.